Here is one T cell receptor beta chain with its context. J lost 4 bases, V lost 5 bases, and 1 base had no gene match. The CDR3 extends over 14 amino acids. The germline V gene has CDR1 SGHRS and CDR2 YFSETQ. These data originate in a study of PD-L1 blockade in urothelial cancer. Time point of the sample: pretreatment peripheral blood. This table comes from immunoSEQ multiplex PCR, and its TCRdb copy is limited to in-frame clones, with some not included. The sample contains fewer than 40,000 clones, 90% to 95% of which appear only once. The TCR sequence derives from a woman aged 55 to 70 with urothelial cancer. The rearrangement uses TRBV5-1 and TRBJ2-1; TRBD2 matches at 12 bases. Sample: PBMCs, taken around atezolizumab (anti-PD-L1) treatment. CDR3 bases: TGCGCCAGCAGGGGACTAGCGGGTTACAATGAGCAGTTCTTC. Its protein product is CASRGLAGYNEQFF.